This T cell receptor beta chain was captured by sequencing in a study of blood T cell repertoires in COVID-19. Germline CDR1 GTSNPN, CDR2 SVGIG (reference sequence). The CDR3 extends over 14 amino acids. Trimming removed 2 bases from V and 2 bases from J; junction bases left unmatched: 3. Per the study methods: Amplification of reference gene primers provided the estimated nucleated cell counts. The data were produced by immunoSEQ multiplex PCR, yet TCRdb's version contains in-frame clones alone and is incomplete. V and J calls and clone size come straight from that table; D and trimming were deduced from the DNA. This table has around 180,000 clones, 70% to 90% appearing once.

The clonotype was recovered from a man between 65 and 79 years old with active or convalescent COVID-19. V is TRBV30 and J is TRBJ1-3; 7 nucleotides match TRBD1. Sequences were obtained from peripheral blood. CDR3 in DNA: TGTGCCTGGAGTCGAACAGGGGCTGGAAACACCATATATTTT. Its protein product is CAWSRTGAGNTIYF. The complete variable domain, with remaining parts taken from reference TRBV30 and TRBJ1-3, reads SQTIHQWPATLVQPVGSPLSLECTVEGTSNPNLYWYRQAAGRGLQLLFYSVGIGQISSEVPQNLSASRPQDRQFILSSKKLLLSDSGFYLCAWSRTGAGNTIYFGEGSWLTVV.